A single sample gave rise to the 17 T cell receptor beta chains below, sequenced in a study of Ad26.COV2.S vaccination and SARS-CoV-2 variants. Noted treatment: over 15 received Ad26.COV2.S at low or high dose, single or two shots; 5 received placebo; per-sample allocation not given. Samples came from day 63 after the first vaccine or placebo injection. Clones were sequenced by immunoSEQ multiplex PCR, and TCRdb holds only the in-frame ones, with some missing. The table has 300,000 to 350,000 clones, roughly 90% seen once. Here the sequenced sample was peripheral blood, taken in a trial of Ad26.COV2.S vaccine versus placebo. The receptors derive from a person between 18 and 65 years old who received the Ad26.COV2.S COVID-19 vaccine or a placebo.

The gene calls are TRBV5-1 and TRBJ2-7, with 9 positions matching TRBD2. Germline-derived CDR1 and CDR2 are SGHRS and YFSETQ. After removal of 5 bases from V and 6 bases from J, the junction contained 9 bases not matched to a gene. This CDR3 spans 14 amino acids. DNA of the CDR3: TGCGCCAGCAGGGTGCGGACTAGCGTCCTCGAGCAGTACTTC. As protein: CASRVRTSVLEQYF.

The V and J genes are TRBV5-4 and TRBJ1-2; 12 bases are shared with TRBD1. CDR3 length: 16 residues. Losses at the gene ends were 3 bases for V and 5 bases for J; bases not matched to a gene: 8. The germline CDR1 and CDR2 sequences are SGHNT and YYREEE (reference sequence). The DNA of the CDR3 is TGTGCCAGCAGCTCCGTCCCGGGACAGGGGGCGTATGGCTACACCTTC. This sequence encodes CASSSVPGQGAYGYTF.

This rearrangement joins TRBV5-1 to TRBJ2-3, with D unresolved. This CDR3 region has 14 residues. With 4 bases removed from V and 2 bases from J, the gap between germline ends came to 11 bases. Germline V gene data show CDR1 as SGHRS and CDR2 as YFSETQ. The DNA for the CDR3 is TGCGCCAGCAGCCCTACCTTCGACACAGATACGCAGTATTTT. It specifies CASSPTFDTDTQYF.

This CDR3 is CASSPKRVVAGANVLTF. As DNA, the CDR3 is TGTGCCAGCAGCCCCAAGAGGGTAGTAGCCGGGGCCAACGTCCTGACTTTC. The rearrangement uses TRBV7-9 and TRBJ2-6; tentatively, D is TRBD2 (5 bases). The germline V and J ends were trimmed by 5 bases and 4 bases, with 18 bases remaining between them. The CDR3 is 17 amino acids. Germline CDR1 and CDR2: SEHNR and FQNEAQ (reference sequence).

V is TRBV19 and J is TRBJ2-2; 7 nucleotides line up with TRBD1. Per germline, CDR1 LNHDA and CDR2 SQIVND (reference sequence). CDR3 length: 15 amino acids. V lost 3 bases to trimming and J lost 3 bases; unmatched junction nucleotides: 4. The CDR3 DNA is TGTGCCAGTAGTATTACAGGGGACGACACCGGGGAGCTGTTTTTT. The encoded protein is CASSITGDDTGELFF. Based on the CDR3 plus reference TRBV19 and TRBJ2-2, the full variable domain is DGGITQSPKYLFRKEGQNVTLSCEQNLNHDAMYWYRQDPGQGLRLIYYSQIVNDFQKGDIAEGYSVSREKKESFPLTVTSAQKNPTAFYLCASSITGDDTGELFFGEGSRLTVL.

The table lists this clone with a few counts. The chain joins TRBV5-1 to TRBJ1-4, with D possibly TRBD1 on 6 matching bases. Trimming shortened V by 1 base and J by 7 bases, and 11 bases separated the two germline ends. This CDR3 region has 14 residues. The germline gives CDR1 SGHRS, CDR2 YFSETQ. CDR3 DNA: TGCGCCAGCAGCTTGAATACAGGGTTTGAAAAACTGTTTTTT. Residues: CASSLNTGFEKLFF.

This chain connects TRBV2 to TRBJ1-5; no firm D call. The CDR3 totals 14 residues. V lost 6 bases and J lost 2, with 11 bases in between. In germline, CDR1 is SNHLY, CDR2 FYNNEI. The CDR3 coding sequence is TGTGCCAGCAGCCTAGGGCAGGGCAATCAGCCCCAGCATTTT. This sequence encodes CASSLGQGNQPQHF. Drawing the rest from reference TRBV2 and TRBJ1-5, the complete variable domain is EPEVTQTPSHQVTQMGQEVILRCVPISNHLYFYWYRQILGQKVEFLVSFYNNEISEKSEIFDDQFSVERPDGSNFTLKIRSTKLEDSAMYFCASSLGQGNQPQHFGDGTRLSIL.

V gene TRBV19 combines with J gene TRBJ1-2; 10 bases are a match to TRBD1. Germline loops: CDR1 LNHDA, CDR2 SQIVND (reference sequence). The CDR3 has 15 amino acids. With V trimmed by 6 bases and J by 6 bases, 10 bases remained unmatched. CDR3 bases: TGTGCCAGTAGGACGACCGGGACAGGGGTTCATGGCTACACCTTC. This encodes CASRTTGTGVHGYTF.

This clone is a singleton in its sample. J is TRBJ2-5 and V is TRBV7-7; D remains ambiguous. V lost 3 bases, J lost 5 bases, and 16 bases lay in between. CDR3 size: 15 residues. Germline V lookup: CDR1 SSHAT, CDR2 FNYEAQ (reference sequence). The CDR3 sequence: CASSLGGTMGETQYF. CDR3 nucleotide sequence: TGTGCCAGCAGCTTGGGCGGAACAATGGGGGAGACCCAGTACTTC.

The chain links TRBV2 to TRBJ1-1, with D unclear. Trimming pared 6 bases from V and 0 bases from J, leaving 8 bases between. The CDR3 extends over 13 amino acids. Germline V CDR1 and CDR2: SNHLY, FYNNEI. CDR3 residues: CASRVTMNTEAFF. DNA for the CDR3: TGTGCCAGCAGGGTGACGATGAACACTGAAGCTTTCTTT.

The J gene is TRBJ2-3, the V gene TRBV21-1; TRBD1, as called in the table, went unchecked against the DNA. TRBV21-1 is reported as a pseudogene. The CDR3 loop spans 14 amino acids. CDR3 nucleotide sequence: TGTGCCAGCAGCCCACAGGGAAACACAGATACGCAGTATTTT. Translated, it gives CASSPQGNTDTQYF.

This clone was picked up a small number of times. J is TRBJ2-7 and V is TRBV27; the match to TRBD2 covers 8 bases. The junction had 4 bases not matched to a gene; V was cut back by 3 bases and J by 0 bases. Germline V lookup: CDR1 MNHEY, CDR2 SMNVEV (reference sequence). The CDR3 is 15 amino acids. CDR3 sequence: CASSLVSGSSYEQYF. The CDR3, as DNA: TGTGCCAGCAGTTTGGTCAGCGGGAGCTCCTACGAGCAGTACTTC.

At least ten counts were recorded for this clone. V usage is TRBV3-1 (or the pseudogene TRBV3-2) and J usage is TRBJ1-5, with D hard to call. The CDR3 has 13 amino acids. With 3 bases removed from V and 7 bases from J, the gap between germline ends came to 10 bases. Per the germline V gene, CDR1 is LGHDT and CDR2 is YNNKEL (reference sequence). CDR3 nucleotide sequence: TGTGCCAGCAGCCAGGCCCCAGGACAGCCCCAGCATTTT. This gives the protein CASSQAPGQPQHF.

This chain links TRBV19 with TRBJ1-2; D gene unclear. The V end lost 7 bases, the J end lost 5 bases, and 14 bases lay between the germline ends. Per the germline V gene, CDR1 is LNHDA and CDR2 is SQIVND (reference sequence). This CDR3 has 13 amino acids. CDR3 loop: CASTRSTEYGYTF. CDR3 bases: TGTGCCAGTACTCGGAGTACTGAGTATGGCTACACCTTC.

This clone was recorded only once. This chain connects TRBV28 to TRBJ2-2; 7 bases agree with TRBD1. The V gene's germline CDR1 is MDHEN and CDR2 SYDVKM. Trimming removed 6 bases from V and 16 bases from J; junction bases left unmatched: 11. The CDR3 is 12 amino acids. The DNA for the CDR3 is TGTGCCAGCAGCCTTGACAGGGTCGGGGCGTTTTTT. Translated, it gives CASSLDRVGAFF.

The chain combines TRBV5-6 with TRBJ2-1; 7 positions match TRBD1. V gave up 6 bases and J gave up 3 bases; unmatched junction bases: 12. CDR1 SGHDT and CDR2 YYEEEE come from the germline V gene. The CDR3 loop spans 16 amino acids. The CDR3 here is CASTIGYRGDYNEQFF. The CDR3 region has the DNA TGTGCCAGCACCATTGGGTACAGGGGCGACTACAATGAGCAGTTCTTC. Full variable domain (missing parts from reference TRBV5-6 and TRBJ2-1): DAGVTQSPTHLIKTRGQQVTLRCSPKSGHDTVSWYQQALGQGPQFIFQYYEEEERQRGNFPDRFSGHQFPNYSSELNVNALLLGDSALYLCASTIGYRGDYNEQFFGPGTRLTVL.

The chain employs TRBV7-9 and TRBJ2-7; D unresolved. Germline lookup yields CDR1 SEHNR and CDR2 FQNEAQ (reference sequence). CDR3 size: 12 residues. V lost 5 bases and J lost 7, with 12 bases in between. The CDR3 protein is CASSPFVEEQYF. Here the CDR3 DNA reads TGTGCCAGCAGCCCATTCGTTGAAGAGCAGTACTTC.